The source of this TCR beta chain is a study of Ad26.COV2.S vaccination and SARS-CoV-2 variants (dated by TCRdb to the early 2020s). Looking at the study overall: Donors in the vaccine arm were drawn from COV1001, a phase I-IIa trial of Ad26.COV2.S in healthy adults that was multicentre, randomized, double-blind and placebo-controlled. Ad26.COV2.S was administered intramuscularly at a dose of 5x10^10 or 1x10^11 viral particles, either as one shot or as two shots given 56 days apart. The specificity and breadth of SARS-CoV-2-reactive T cell receptors after Ad26.COV2.S vaccination were assessed by TCRbeta repertoire sequencing. The TCR-sequenced set comprised approximately 32 samples: some 20 Ad26.COV2.S vaccine recipients, 5 placebo recipients and 8 SARS-CoV-2 convalescent individuals. Trial participants were randomized into five groups of five: low-dose or high-dose Ad26.COV2.S given once or twice, or placebo on both occasions. Blinding of investigators to trial group allocation was maintained during experiments and outcome assessment. Study-wide findings and limitations: Substantial breadth of spike-specific CD8+ and CD4+ T cell responses was reported after vaccination. It was noted by the authors that total T cell responses may have been underestimated by the TCR breadth and depth analyses. The study was not powered for comparison of responses between vaccine doses or regimens. Comparable non-spike TCR breadth was observed between vaccine and placebo recipients, consistent with only spike being contained in the vaccine. Higher spike-specific TCR breadth was observed in Ad26.COV2.S recipients than in placebo recipients (P = 0.0014).

With regard to this clone: What this receptor recognizes is not known. No base-level quality is on record; no much larger clone is a single base apart.

The treatment or condition label corresponds to: some 20 received Ad26.COV2.S at low or high dose, single or two shots; 5 received placebo; per-sample allocation not given. Repertoires of vaccine and placebo recipients were sequenced from samples collected on day 63 after the first injection. In Cohort 1b, about 27 adults aged 18-55 years were enrolled at a single site in Boston, USA, between 29 July and 7 August 2020. Ad26.COV2.S consisted of a replication-incompetent adenovirus type 26 vector by which a prefusion-stabilized SARS-CoV-2 spike protein from the original Wuhan strain was expressed. The immunoSEQ Assay was the method used to sequence TCRbeta CDR3 regions. After extraction, genomic DNA underwent amplification by bias-controlled multiplex PCR, followed by high-throughput sequencing. Per the authors' processing: Collapsing and filtering of sequences were performed to quantify the absolute abundance of each unique TCRbeta CDR3 region. T cell fraction was estimated by normalizing TCRbeta template counts to usable DNA, which was measured by amplifying reference genes present in all nucleated cells. Repertoire TCRs were annotated as SARS-CoV-2-specific by exact matching of V gene, CDR3 amino acid sequence and J gene to a known reactive TCR set. The reference SARS-CoV-2 TCR set was obtained from MIRA and was filtered for enrichment in COVID-19-positive ImmuneCODE repertoires, whereby public or cross-reactive TCRs were removed. Based on the MIRA antigens, annotated TCRs were further analysed at the level of specific ORF or position within ORF. Depth was the summed frequency of annotated unique rearrangements, while breadth was defined as annotated unique rearrangements over total unique productive rearrangements. Two-sided Wilcoxon rank-sum tests were applied when comparing TCR breadth between groups. The table comes from immuneACCESS by way of TCRdb, which keeps in-frame sequences with V and J called. Part of the clones is missing from these tables; in studies checked, under half for an unresolved V gene and the rest for unknown reasons. The DNA was the basis for D and trimming; V, J and clone size are from that table. The sample table shows around 340,000 clones, and about 87% are seen once. 6.4% of the sample is taken by the ten largest.

The TCR sequence derives from a person aged 18-60 years who received the Ad26.COV2.S COVID-19 vaccine or a placebo. The starting material was peripheral blood, obtained in a trial of Ad26.COV2.S vaccine versus placebo.

The nucleotide sequence reads as follows: TGTGCCAGCAGCTTGTCCGGGGAGCTGTTTTTT. It translates as CASSLSGELFF. The chain is encoded by TRBV5-5 joined to TRBJ2-2, with no D gene named confidently. The CDR3 sequence holds 11 residues, the cysteine and phenylalanine included. The retained sequence is limited to the CDR3, 33 bases, with the frame set at the first base. The germline V gene (reference sequence) provides CDR1 SGHKS and CDR2 YYEKEE. V is shortened by 1 base, J by 6 bases, and the region joining them spans 1 base. The reference TRBV5-5 and TRBJ2-2 proteins fill in what lies around the CDR3, so the full variable domain reads DAGVTQSPTHLIKTRGQQVTLRCSPISGHKSVSWYQQVLGQGPQFIFQYYEKEERGRGNFPDRFSARQFPNYSSELNVNALLLGDSALYLCASSLSGELFFGEGSRLTVL.